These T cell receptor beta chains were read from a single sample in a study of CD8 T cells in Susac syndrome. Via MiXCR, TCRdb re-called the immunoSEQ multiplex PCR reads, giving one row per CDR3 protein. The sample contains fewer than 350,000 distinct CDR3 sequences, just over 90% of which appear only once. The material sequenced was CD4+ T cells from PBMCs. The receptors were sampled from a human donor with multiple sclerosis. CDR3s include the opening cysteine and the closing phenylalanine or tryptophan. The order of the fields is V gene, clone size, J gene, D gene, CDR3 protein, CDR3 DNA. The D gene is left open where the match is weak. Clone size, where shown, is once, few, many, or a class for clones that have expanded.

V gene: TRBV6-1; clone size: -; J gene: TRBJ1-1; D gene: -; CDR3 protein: CASRQELNTEAFF; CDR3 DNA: TGTGCCTCCCGCCAGGAGTTGAACACTGAAGCTTTCTTT
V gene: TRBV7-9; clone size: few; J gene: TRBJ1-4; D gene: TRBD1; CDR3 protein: CASSLRTGGEKLFF; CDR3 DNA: TGTGCCAGCAGCTTAAGGACAGGGGGTGAAAAACTGTTTTTT
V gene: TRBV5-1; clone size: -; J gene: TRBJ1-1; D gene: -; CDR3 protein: CASSLGGSMNTEAFF; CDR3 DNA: TGCGCCAGCAGCTTGGGGGGGAGCATGAACACTGAAGCTTTCTTT
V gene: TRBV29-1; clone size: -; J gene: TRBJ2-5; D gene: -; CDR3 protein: CSAGAPAGLETQYF; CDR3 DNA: TGCAGCGCAGGGGCCCCAGCGGGGTTAGAGACCCAGTACTTC
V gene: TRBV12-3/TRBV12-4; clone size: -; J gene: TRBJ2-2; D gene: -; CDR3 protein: CASSELVNTGELFF; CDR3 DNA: TGTGCCAGCAGCGAGTTAGTGAACACCGGGGAGCTGTTTTTT
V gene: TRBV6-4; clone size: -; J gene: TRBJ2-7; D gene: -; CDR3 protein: CASSDPVDFYEQYF; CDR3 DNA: TGTGCCAGCAGTGACCCCGTGGACTTCTACGAGCAGTACTTC
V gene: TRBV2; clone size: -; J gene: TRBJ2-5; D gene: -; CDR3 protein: CASSEGAETQYF; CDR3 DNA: TGTGCCAGCAGTGAGGGTGCAGAGACCCAGTACTTC
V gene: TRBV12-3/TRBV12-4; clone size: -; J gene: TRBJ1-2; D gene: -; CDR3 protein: CASSFGGSFGYTF; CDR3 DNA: TGTGCCAGCAGTTTTGGGGGATCTTTCGGCTACACCTTC
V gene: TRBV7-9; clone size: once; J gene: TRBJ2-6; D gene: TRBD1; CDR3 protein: CASSLWDRGTGANVLTF; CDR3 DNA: TGTGCCAGCAGCTTATGGGACAGGGGAACTGGGGCCAACGTCCTGACTTTC
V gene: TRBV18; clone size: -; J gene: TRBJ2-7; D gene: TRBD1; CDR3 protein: CASSLPQGDEQYF; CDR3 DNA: TGTGCCAGCTCACTCCCACAGGGGGACGAGCAGTACTTC
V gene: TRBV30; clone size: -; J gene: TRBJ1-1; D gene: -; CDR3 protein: CAWSRTGSAEAFF; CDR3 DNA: TGTGCCTGGAGCCGTACAGGGAGCGCTGAAGCTTTCTTT
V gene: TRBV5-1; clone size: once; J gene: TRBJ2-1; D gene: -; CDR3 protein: CASSLDTYYNEQFF; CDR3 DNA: TGCGCCAGCAGCCTTGACACCTACTACAATGAGCAGTTCTTC
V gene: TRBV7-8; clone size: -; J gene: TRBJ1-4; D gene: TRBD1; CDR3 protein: CASSNRGHEKLFF; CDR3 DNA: TGTGCCAGCTCTAACAGGGGACACGAAAAACTGTTTTTT
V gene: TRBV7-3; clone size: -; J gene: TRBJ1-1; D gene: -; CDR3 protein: CASSLQGGTEAFF; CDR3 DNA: TGTGCCAGCAGCTTACAGGGTGGCACTGAAGCTTTCTTT
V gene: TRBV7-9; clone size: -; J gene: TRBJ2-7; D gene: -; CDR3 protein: CASSLGAGTREQYF; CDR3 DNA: TGTGCCAGCAGCTTAGGGGCAGGGACAAGGGAGCAGTACTTC
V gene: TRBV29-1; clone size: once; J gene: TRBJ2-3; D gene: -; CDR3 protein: CSVGVFGRSRQSTDTQYF; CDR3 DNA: TGCAGCGTTGGGGTTTTTGGACGATCTCGGCAAAGCACAGATACGCAGTATTTT
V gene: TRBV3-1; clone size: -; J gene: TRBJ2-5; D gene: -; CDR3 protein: CASSQDVQPQETQYF; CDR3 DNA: TGTGCCAGCAGCCAAGATGTACAGCCGCAAGAGACCCAGTACTTC
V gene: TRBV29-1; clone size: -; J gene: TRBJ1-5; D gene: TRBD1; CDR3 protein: CSVGTGGGGNQPQHF; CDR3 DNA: TGCAGCGTTGGGACAGGGGGCGGTGGCAATCAGCCCCAGCATTTT
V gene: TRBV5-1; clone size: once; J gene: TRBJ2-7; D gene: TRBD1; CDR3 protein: CASSSPDRALYEQYF; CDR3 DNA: TGCGCCAGCAGCTCCCCGGACAGGGCCCTCTACGAGCAGTACTTC
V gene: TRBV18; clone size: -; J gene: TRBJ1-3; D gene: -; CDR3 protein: CASSPVAAENTIYF; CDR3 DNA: TGTGCCAGCTCACCGGTCGCCGCCGAAAACACCATATATTTT
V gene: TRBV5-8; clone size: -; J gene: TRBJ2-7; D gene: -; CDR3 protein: CASSLKGSRSYEQYF; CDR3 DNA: TGTGCCAGCAGCTTGAAGGGATCTAGATCCTACGAGCAGTACTTC
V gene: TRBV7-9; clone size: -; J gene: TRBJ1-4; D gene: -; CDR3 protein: CASSLRTALNEKLFF; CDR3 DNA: TGTGCCAGCAGCTTACGGACAGCGCTTAATGAAAAACTGTTTTTT
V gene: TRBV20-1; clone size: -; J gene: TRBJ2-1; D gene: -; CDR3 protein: CSVTQATHNEQFF; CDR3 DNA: TGCAGTGTTACTCAGGCGACACACAATGAGCAGTTCTTC
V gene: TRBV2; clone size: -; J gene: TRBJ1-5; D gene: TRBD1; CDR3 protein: CASTGQGLSNQPQHF; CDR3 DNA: TGTGCCAGCACAGGACAGGGCCTTAGTAATCAGCCCCAGCATTTT
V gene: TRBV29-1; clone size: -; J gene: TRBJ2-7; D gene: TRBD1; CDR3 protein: CSVLYRDRAYEQYF; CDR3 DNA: TGCAGCGTCCTCTACCGGGACAGGGCCTACGAGCAGTACTTC
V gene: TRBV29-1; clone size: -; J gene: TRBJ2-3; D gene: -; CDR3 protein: CSGGATDTQYF; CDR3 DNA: TGCAGCGGAGGTGCCACAGATACGCAGTATTTT
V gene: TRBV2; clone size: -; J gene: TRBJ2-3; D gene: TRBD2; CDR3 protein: CASKRGASDGTQYF; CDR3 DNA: TGTGCCAGCAAGCGGGGGGCTAGCGATGGTACGCAGTATTTT
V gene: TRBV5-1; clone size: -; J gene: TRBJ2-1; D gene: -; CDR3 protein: CASSAAGEQFF; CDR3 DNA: TGCGCCAGCAGCGCAGCCGGTGAGCAGTTCTTC
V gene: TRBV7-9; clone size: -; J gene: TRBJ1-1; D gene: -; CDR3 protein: CASSSIRVNTEAFF; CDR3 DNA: TGTGCCAGCAGCTCCATTCGGGTGAACACTGAAGCTTTCTTT
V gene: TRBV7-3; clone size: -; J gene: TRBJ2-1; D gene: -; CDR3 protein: CASSLGWQGGEQFF; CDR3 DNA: TGTGCCAGCAGCTTAGGATGGCAGGGGGGTGAGCAGTTCTTC
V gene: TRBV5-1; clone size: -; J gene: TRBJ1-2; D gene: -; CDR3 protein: CASSAGRGIYGYTF; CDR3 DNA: TGCGCCAGCAGCGCGGGACGGGGGATCTATGGCTACACCTTC
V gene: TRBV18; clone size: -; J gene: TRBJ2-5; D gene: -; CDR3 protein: CASSPGNADVTQYF; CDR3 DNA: TGTGCCAGCTCACCGGGTAATGCTGATGTGACCCAGTACTTC
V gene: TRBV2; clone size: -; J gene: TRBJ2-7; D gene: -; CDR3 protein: CASSRTTTPVGEQYF; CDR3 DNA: TGTGCCAGCAGTCGCACCACGACCCCGGTGGGCGAGCAGTACTTC
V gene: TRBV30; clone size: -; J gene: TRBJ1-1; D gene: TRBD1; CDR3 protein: CAWKSRGDTEAFF; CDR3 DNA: TGTGCCTGGAAAAGCAGGGGGGACACTGAAGCTTTCTTT
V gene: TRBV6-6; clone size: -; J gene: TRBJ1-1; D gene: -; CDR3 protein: CASTVTSGTEAFF; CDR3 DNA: TGTGCCAGCACAGTTACATCCGGCACTGAAGCTTTCTTT
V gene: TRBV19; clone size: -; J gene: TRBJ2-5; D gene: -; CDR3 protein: CASSISGRSPETQYF; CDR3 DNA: TGTGCCAGTAGTATCTCCGGGAGATCCCCAGAGACCCAGTACTTC
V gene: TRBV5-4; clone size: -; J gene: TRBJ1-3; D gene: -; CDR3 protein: CASSVDRGWVIYF; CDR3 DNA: TGTGCCAGCAGCGTTGACCGGGGGTGGGTCATATATTTT
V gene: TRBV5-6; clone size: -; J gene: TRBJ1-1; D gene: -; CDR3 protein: CASSPAVFHPGAFF; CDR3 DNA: TGTGCCAGCAGCCCGGCGGTCTTCCACCCTGGGGCTTTCTTT
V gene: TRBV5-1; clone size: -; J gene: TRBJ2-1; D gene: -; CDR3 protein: CASSLEGGGTDEQFF; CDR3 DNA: TGCGCCAGCAGCTTGGAGGGGGGCGGGACTGATGAGCAGTTCTTC
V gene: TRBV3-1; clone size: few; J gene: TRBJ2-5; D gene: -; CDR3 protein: CASSQDERTQYF; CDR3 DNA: TGTGCCAGCAGCCAAGATGAACGGACCCAGTACTTC